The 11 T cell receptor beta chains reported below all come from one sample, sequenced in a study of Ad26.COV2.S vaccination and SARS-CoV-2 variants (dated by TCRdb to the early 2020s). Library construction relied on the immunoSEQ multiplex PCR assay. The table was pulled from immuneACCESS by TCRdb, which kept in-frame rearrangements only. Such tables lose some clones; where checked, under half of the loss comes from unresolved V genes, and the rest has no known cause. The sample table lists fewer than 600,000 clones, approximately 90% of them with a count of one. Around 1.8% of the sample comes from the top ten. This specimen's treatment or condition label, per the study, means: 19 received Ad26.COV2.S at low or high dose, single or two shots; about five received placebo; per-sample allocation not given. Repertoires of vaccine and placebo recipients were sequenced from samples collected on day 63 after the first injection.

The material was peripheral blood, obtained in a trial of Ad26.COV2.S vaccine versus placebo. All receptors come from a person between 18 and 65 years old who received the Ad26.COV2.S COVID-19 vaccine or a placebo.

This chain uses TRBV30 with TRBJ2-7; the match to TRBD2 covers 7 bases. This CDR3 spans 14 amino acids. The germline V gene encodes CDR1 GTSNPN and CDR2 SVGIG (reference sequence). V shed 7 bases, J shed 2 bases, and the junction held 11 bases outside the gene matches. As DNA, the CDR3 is TGTGCCTTGGGCGGCGGGAGTGTGCCCTACGAGCAGTACTTC. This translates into CALGGGSVPYEQYF.

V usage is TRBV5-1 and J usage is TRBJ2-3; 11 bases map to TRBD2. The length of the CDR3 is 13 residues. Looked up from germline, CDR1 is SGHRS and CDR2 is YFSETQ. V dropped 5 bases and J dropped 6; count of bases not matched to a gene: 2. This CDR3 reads CASSSGRGDTQYF. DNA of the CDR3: TGCGCCAGCAGTAGCGGGAGGGGGGATACGCAGTATTTT.

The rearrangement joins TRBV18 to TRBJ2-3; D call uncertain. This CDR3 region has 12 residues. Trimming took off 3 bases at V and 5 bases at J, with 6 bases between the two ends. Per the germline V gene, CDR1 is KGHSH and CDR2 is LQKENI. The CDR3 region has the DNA TGTGCCAGCTCACCGTATAAAGATACGCAGTATTTT. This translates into CASSPYKDTQYF.

This chain's CDR3 is CASTWAGERPGSNYGYTF. The CDR3, as DNA: TGTGCCAGCACCTGGGCCGGGGAGCGACCGGGATCAAACTATGGCTACACCTTC. J is TRBJ1-2 and V is TRBV21-1. TRBV21-1 is a recognized pseudogene. The CDR3 loop spans 18 amino acids.

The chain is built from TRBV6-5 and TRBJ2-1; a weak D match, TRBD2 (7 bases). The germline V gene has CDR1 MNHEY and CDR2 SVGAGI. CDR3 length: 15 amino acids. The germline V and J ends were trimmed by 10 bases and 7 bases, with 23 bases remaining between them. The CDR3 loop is CAISPLGGARNEQFF. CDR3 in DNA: TGTGCCATCTCACCCCTGGGGGGGGCGCGAAATGAGCAGTTCTTC.

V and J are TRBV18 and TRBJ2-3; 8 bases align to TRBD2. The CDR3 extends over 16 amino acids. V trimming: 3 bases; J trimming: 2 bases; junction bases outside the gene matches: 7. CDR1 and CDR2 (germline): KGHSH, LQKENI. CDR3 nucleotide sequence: TGTGCCAGCTCACCGTCCGGGACTAGGCCCACAGATACGCAGTATTTT. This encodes CASSPSGTRPTDTQYF. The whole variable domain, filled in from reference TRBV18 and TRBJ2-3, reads NAGVMQNPRHLVRRRGQEARLRCSPMKGHSHVYWYRQLPEEGLKFMVYLQKENIIDESGMPKERFSAEFPKEGPSILRIQQVVRGDSAAYFCASSPSGTRPTDTQYFGPGTRLTVL.

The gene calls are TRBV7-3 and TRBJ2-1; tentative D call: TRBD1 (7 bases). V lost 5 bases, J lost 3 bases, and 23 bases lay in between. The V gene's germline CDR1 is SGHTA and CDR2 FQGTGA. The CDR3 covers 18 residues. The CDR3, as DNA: TGTGCCAGCAGCCCCCGAGGAGGGGGCGGGACGAACTACAATGAGCAGTTCTTC. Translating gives CASSPRGGGGTNYNEQFF.

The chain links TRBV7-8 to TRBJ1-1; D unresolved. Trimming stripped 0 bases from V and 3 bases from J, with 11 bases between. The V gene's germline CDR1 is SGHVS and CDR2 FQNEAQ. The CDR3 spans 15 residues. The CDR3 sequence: CASSLASKVYTEAFF. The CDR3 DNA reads TGTGCCAGCAGCTTAGCGAGTAAAGTATACACTGAAGCTTTCTTT. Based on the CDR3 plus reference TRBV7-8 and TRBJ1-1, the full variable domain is GAGVSQSPRYKVAKRGQDVALRCDPISGHVSLFWYQQALGQGPEFLTYFQNEAQLDKSGLPSDRFFAERPEGSVSTLKIQRTQQEDSAVYLCASSLASKVYTEAFFGQGTRLTVV.

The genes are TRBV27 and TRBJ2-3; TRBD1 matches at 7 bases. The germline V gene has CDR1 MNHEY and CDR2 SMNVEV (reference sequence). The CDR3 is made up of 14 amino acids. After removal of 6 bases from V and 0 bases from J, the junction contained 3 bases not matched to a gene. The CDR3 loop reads CASRSGGSTDTQYF. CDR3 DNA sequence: TGTGCCAGCAGGTCAGGGGGAAGCACAGATACGCAGTATTTT.

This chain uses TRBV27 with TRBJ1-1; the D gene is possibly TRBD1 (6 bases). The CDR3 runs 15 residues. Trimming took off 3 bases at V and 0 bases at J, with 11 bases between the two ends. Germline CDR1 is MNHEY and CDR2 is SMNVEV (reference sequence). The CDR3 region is CASSLERGMNTEAFF. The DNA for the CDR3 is TGTGCCAGCAGTTTGGAGAGGGGGATGAACACTGAAGCTTTCTTT.

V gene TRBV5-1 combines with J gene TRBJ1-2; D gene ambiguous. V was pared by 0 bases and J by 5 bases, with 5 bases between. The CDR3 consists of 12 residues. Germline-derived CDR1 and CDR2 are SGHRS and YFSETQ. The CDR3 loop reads CASSLAGYGYTF. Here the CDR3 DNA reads TGCGCCAGCAGCTTGGCTGGGTATGGCTACACCTTC.